This TCR beta chain was profiled in a study of cytomegalovirus exposure and HLA in healthy donors. Study observations and caveats: Within an earlier analysis, most TCR beta V segments proved productive either about 90% or about 30% of the time.

Researchers ran the PCR with 60 Vbeta and 13 Jbeta primers. Clones were sequenced by immunoSEQ multiplex PCR, and TCRdb holds only the in-frame ones, with some missing. Here the sample spans about 150,000 clones, roughly 78% being singletons. In the case of this clone: Its antigen is still unknown.

This CDR3 has 13 amino acids. CDR1 is SGHNT and CDR2 is YYREEE in the germline V gene (reference sequence). Trimming cost V 1 base and J 2 bases, with 7 bases left between them. The chain combines TRBV5-4 with TRBJ2-7, with TRBD1 as a possible D gene (5 bases). Sample: PBMCs. This clonotype originated in a man over 45 in good health and CMV-seropositive. CDR3 DNA sequence: TGTGCCAGCAGCTTGAAGGGGACCTACGAGCAGTACTTC. It yields the protein CASSLKGTYEQYF.